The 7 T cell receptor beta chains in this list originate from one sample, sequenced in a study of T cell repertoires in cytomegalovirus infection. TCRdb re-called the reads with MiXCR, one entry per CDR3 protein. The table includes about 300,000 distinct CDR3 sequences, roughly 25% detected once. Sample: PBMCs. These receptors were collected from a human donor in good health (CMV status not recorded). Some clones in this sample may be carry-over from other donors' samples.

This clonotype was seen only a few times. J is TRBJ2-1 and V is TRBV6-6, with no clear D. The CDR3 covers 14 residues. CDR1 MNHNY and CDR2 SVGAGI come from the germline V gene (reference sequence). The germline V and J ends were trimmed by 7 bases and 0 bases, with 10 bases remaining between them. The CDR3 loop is CASTEVSSYNEQFF. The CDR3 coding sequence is TGTGCCAGCACCGAAGTTAGCTCCTACAATGAGCAGTTCTTC.

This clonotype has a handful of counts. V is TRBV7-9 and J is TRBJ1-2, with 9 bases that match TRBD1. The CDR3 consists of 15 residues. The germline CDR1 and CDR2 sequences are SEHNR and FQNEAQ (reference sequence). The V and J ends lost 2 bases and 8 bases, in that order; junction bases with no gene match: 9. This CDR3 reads CASSLSLRTGEGYTF. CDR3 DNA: TGTGCCAGCAGCTTATCCCTTAGGACAGGGGAAGGCTACACCTTC.

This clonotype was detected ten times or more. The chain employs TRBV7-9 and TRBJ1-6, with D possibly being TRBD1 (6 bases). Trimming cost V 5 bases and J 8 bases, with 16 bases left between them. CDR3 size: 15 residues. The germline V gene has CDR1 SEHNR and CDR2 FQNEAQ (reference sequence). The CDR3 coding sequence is TGTGCCAGCAGCCAAAATTGGGGGGCTGATTCACCCCTCCACTTT. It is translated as CASSQNWGADSPLHF.

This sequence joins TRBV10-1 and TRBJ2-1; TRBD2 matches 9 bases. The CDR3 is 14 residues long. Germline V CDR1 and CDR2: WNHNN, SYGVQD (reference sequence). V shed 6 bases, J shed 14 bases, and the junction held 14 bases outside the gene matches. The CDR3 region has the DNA TGCGCCAGCAGCACCCAAACTAGCGGGCGGCCCAAGTTCTTC. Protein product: CASSTQTSGRPKFF.

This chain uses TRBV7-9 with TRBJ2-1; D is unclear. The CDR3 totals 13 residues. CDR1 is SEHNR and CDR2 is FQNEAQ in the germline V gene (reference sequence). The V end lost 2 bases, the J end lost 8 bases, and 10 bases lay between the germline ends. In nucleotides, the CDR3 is TGTGCCAGCAGCTTAATTCAGATGGATGAGCAGTTCTTC. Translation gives CASSLIQMDEQFF.

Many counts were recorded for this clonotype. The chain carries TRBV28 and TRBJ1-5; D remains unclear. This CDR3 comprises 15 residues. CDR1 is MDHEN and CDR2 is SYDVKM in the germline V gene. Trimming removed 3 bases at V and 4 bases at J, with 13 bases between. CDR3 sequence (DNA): TGTGCCAGCAGTTTTTGGACGGATAATAATCAGCCCCAGCATTTT. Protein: CASSFWTDNNQPQHF.

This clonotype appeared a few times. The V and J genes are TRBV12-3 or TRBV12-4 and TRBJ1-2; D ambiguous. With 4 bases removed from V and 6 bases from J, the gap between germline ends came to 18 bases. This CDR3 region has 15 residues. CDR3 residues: CASSSNTHLSDGYTF. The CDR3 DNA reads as TGTGCCAGCAGTTCCAATACCCATCTGTCGGATGGCTACACCTTC.